The clone carrying this T cell receptor (beta chain) was detected a few times. This specimen comes from a study of blood T cells in healthy people across ages. Using a J-beta primer mix together with a sample-barcoded 5' primer, a second PCR was run for roughly 7 to 12 cycles. TCRdb re-analysed the 5' RACE reads in MiXCR, keeping a single row per CDR3 protein. The sample yields over 1,500,000 distinct CDR3 sequences, 49% seen once. This CDR3 is built from 15 residues. Germline CDR1 reads SGHRS; CDR2 reads YFSETQ. With 7 bases clipped from V and 7 bases from J, the junction kept 10 bases outside the gene matches.

The sequencing sample was made of blood. The chain combines TRBV5-1 with TRBJ2-1; 11 bases fit TRBD2. This receptor was obtained from a woman aged 40 to 49 in good health. Written as DNA, the CDR3 is TGCGCCAGCTCCGAAGGTAGCGGGGGGGCTAATGAGCAGTTCTTC. Translated, it gives CASSEGSGGANEQFF. The complete variable domain, with remaining parts taken from reference TRBV5-1 and TRBJ2-1, reads KAGVTQTPRYLIKTRGQQVTLSCSPISGHRSVSWYQQTPGQGLQFLFEYFSETQRNKGNFPGRFSGRQFSNSRSEMNVSTLELGDSALYLCASSEGSGGANEQFFGPGTRLTVL.